This TCR beta chain was documented in a study of cytomegalovirus exposure and HLA in healthy donors (dated by TCRdb to about 2017). About the study as a whole: An earlier analysis of about 560 of the donors reported approximately 280 Gb of sequence data and roughly 120 million unique TCR beta sequences obtained from some 200 million T cells. High-throughput TCR immunosequencing, statistical association of individual TCRs with disease status, and machine learning were combined to predict cytomegalovirus infection status. Typing coverage differed by locus: A, B, C, DRB1 and DQB1 were typed in roughly 629-630 donors, DQA1 in about 550, DPA1 in around 610, and DPB1 in about 450. Along with the roughly 700-subject first cohort, a separate validation cohort of more than 90 different subjects was used. The T cell repertoires of 700 or so subjects were profiled by immunosequencing and related to cytomegalovirus serostatus. The study was designed to test whether signatures of past pathogen exposure could be identified by cataloging public T cell receptors. HLA typing included class I and class II loci at four-digit resolution. Several DR-DQ haplotypes were treated as single units for association and clustering because of strong linkage in the cohort. An earlier analysis of several hundred of the donors applied high-throughput TCR beta sequencing to assess whether each TCR beta V gene segment acted as functional or pseudogenic. In a later genetic analysis, genome-wide SNP genotypes for about three fifths of the roughly 670 donors were used, and that subset was treated as a discovery cohort. Every discovery cohort repertoire had been produced on one sequencing platform. Donor age, sex, ethnicity and CMV serostatus were compiled alongside the repertoire data. Across approximately 400 genotyped donors of the cohort, an average of roughly 230,000 unique TCR beta nucleotide sequences per donor were sequenced, and approximately 17% of those sequences were non-productive. A later analysis re-analyzed previously published TCR beta repertoires from roughly 690 donors and added high-resolution HLA genotyping to study TCR occurrence patterns. Of the 300 to 500 genotyped donors, 75% to 85% were placed in the genetic ancestry cluster associated with self-reported Caucasian donors. An early release covering more than 500 HLA-typed donors comprised 250 to 350 gigabases of sequencing data and around 80 million unique TCR sequences. The later analysis used no new phenotypic data to find candidate immune exposures, relying instead on TCR beta sequences and their occurrence across donors. General conclusions and limits of the study: In a later analysis, most CMV-associated TCR beta chains were found to appear HLA-restricted, with HLA associations seemingly driven largely by CMV exposure. An association between a missense DCLRE1C variant and V-gene and J-gene trimming of TCR beta chains was found in a later genetic analysis and replicated in an independent cohort. In vitro tests confirmed that a few of the cytomegalovirus-associated TCR beta chains recognize cytomegalovirus antigens. CMV serostatus was the only immune exposure information available for the cohort. Several of the top co-occurrence clusters appeared to be linked to parvovirus B19, influenza, CMV and Epstein-Barr virus, according to a later analysis. According to the authors, the approach could potentially be generalized to other disease states and immunological phenotypes. Compared with equally common non-associated chains, HLA-associated TCR beta chains in a later analysis were more clonally expanded and had lower generation probabilities. A further reported finding was that TCR beta sequences accurately predicted the HLA-A and HLA-B alleles for most subjects in the first cohort. Correlated functional status among segregating V segments might reflect linkage disequilibrium, but an unknown experimental factor could not be ruled out. Only TCR beta chains were sequenced in this cohort, and the absence of alpha or paired-chain data limited detectable features. A cluster of highly shared sequence variants was judged likely to represent a technical artifact of the sequencing pipeline. Because HLA typing was missing for some donors at each locus, association tests included only the typed subset. Some IMGT-functional V segments, including TRBV6-2 and TRBV6-3, could not be told apart with the 87-base-pair reads, so those segments were excluded. Presence/absence analyses assumed roughly uniform sequencing depth across donors, an assumption that may not hold. Because counts were too low, around 18 rarely observed V segments, including chromosome 9 orphons, were left out of the earlier analysis of about 620 of the donors. In both the original and validation cohorts, the classifier was reported to diagnose cytomegalovirus status with high specificity and sensitivity. Across donors, most TCR sequences were observed very rarely, whereas some public TCRs were present in many individuals. A later genetic analysis reported fewer N-insertions in productive TCRs among donors in an Asian-associated ancestry cluster than the roughly 720-donor mean. In a later analysis, the rate of TCR association differed among HLA loci, with DRB1 alleles having the most associated TCRs and HLA-C alleles having the fewest. When HLA alleles, especially DR and DQ, strongly co-occurred, TCR associations were difficult to assign to individual alleles. An earlier analysis of approximately 570 of the donors showed that most TCR beta V segments appeared in productive rearrangements either about 90% or about 30% of the time, which broadly matched IMGT annotations. Specific HLA alleles were associated with over 15,000 TCR beta sequences at a false discovery rate of 0.05 in a later analysis. The study gave a list of 150 to 200 TCR beta chains associated with cytomegalovirus.

This clone was seen only a few times. The specificity of this receptor is unknown. Base qualities were left out, and no much larger clone turns up one base away. In total, 600 or so healthy bone marrow donors made up the cohort. Cohort members were all nominally healthy when sampled, although unrecorded immune exposures were likely present. The donor was CMV seropositive and was included in the group of 250 to 300 seropositive cohort members. Each donor provided a peripheral blood sample, and peripheral blood mononuclear cells were used for TCR beta sequencing. The Qiagen DNeasy Blood Extraction Kit was used to extract genomic DNA from the blood cell samples. To prepare the library, the immunoSEQ multiplex PCR assay was applied. The multiplex PCR relied on a mix of 60 forward primers for TCR Vbeta segments and 13 reverse primers for TCR Jbeta segments. A multiplex PCR assay on genomic DNA amplified the CDR3 region of rearranged TCR beta genes. The Illumina HiSeq System was used to sequence the amplified TCR beta libraries as 87-base-pair reads. The authors' analysis ran thus. Across the roughly 670 repertoires, a later analysis counted 60 million to 90 million unique TCR beta chains, some 11 million of which were shared by at least two donors. A nearest-neighbor algorithm error-corrected the raw reads and collapsed the reads into unique sequences, merging closely related sequences to remove PCR and sequencing errors. V, D and J gene segments were assigned by aligning CDR3 sequences to IMGT reference sequences. Each retained sequence needed at least a six-nucleotide match to both a V gene segment and a J gene segment. A rearrangement was called productive if the CDR3 had no stop codons and remained in frame with V and J, and every other rearrangement was called non-productive. CDR3 was defined by IMGT convention, running from the second conserved V-encoded cysteine to the conserved J-encoded phenylalanine. Sequences without an unambiguous match to a single V gene segment were excluded from the earlier analysis of over 500 of the donors. An earlier analysis of 450 to 650 of the donors called V segments functional above 56.7% productive rearrangements and segregating when the between-donor standard deviation exceeded 5%. A statistical classification framework was developed to diagnose cytomegalovirus status using the catalog of TCR beta chain sequences. In a later analysis, V and J genes were assigned by comparing TCR nucleotide sequences against IMGT/GENE-DB human TR gene sequences. Using the TCRdist pipeline, a later analysis assigned CDR3 sequences along with most-parsimonious VDJ recombination scenarios. In a later analysis, each TCR beta chain was defined by its CDR3 amino acid sequence together with its V-gene family, and reads lacking a unique V-gene family were excluded. To address suspected cross-contamination and a sequencing artifact, a later analysis removed approximately 590 highly shared, low-generation-probability nucleotide sequences. In a later analysis, a clonal expansion index was calculated for each public chain from normalized within-repertoire ranks of inferred template counts. In a later analysis, generation probabilities were computed with a VDJ recombination model fitted to out-of-frame rearrangements, and the resulting probabilities were checked against IGoR. Hypergeometric tests were used in a later analysis to score TCR-TCR, TCR-HLA and TCR-CMV co-occurrence, with a repertoire-size bias correction applied to the TCR pairs. To estimate false discovery rates, a later analysis permuted the HLA or CMV assignments 20 times. In a later analysis, co-occurring TCRs were grouped using DBSCAN, with TCRdist sequence similarity added in when clustering inside HLA-allele-positive subsets. Co-occurrence clustering excluded repertoires with fewer than 30,000 or more than 120,000 public chains, plus five with anomalous nucleotide sharing. In its TCRdb copy, this immuneACCESS table keeps in-frame sequences only and misses some clones. Where compared with another copy, unresolved V genes explain less than half of these, and the others have no known cause. D and trimming were read from the DNA, whereas the V and J calls and clone size are those reported in that table. This sample gives approximately 70,000 clones in total; around three quarters of them show up just once. Of the sample, about 7.6% is held by the ten largest clones.

From the cysteine through the phenylalanine, the CDR3 covers 14 amino acids. Of the read, only the CDR3 DNA is kept; its 42 bases are in frame from base 1. Recombination linked TRBV12-2 to TRBJ1-2; TRBD1 reflects the table's D call only, with no check against the DNA. TRBV12-2 is designated a pseudogene. This receptor was obtained from a man in his sixties in good health and CMV-seropositive. Sequencing was performed on PBMCs. DNA sequence: TGTGCAAGTCGCTTTCCAGGGGTCCTCTATGGCTACACCTTC. This sequence encodes CASRFPGVLYGYTF.